Sequencing of this T cell receptor (beta chain) was carried out in a study of OX40 agonist ivuxolimab in advanced cancers. Using immunoSEQ multiplex PCR, the repertoire was profiled, and TCRdb retains in-frame clones only, with some absent. The sample carries about 71,000 clones, 91% recorded once. The germline V gene has CDR1 MGHRA and CDR2 YSYEKL. This CDR3 comprises 16 residues. Trimming removed 2 bases from V and 0 bases from J, with 11 bases in between. The sequenced sample was CD4+ or CD8+ T cells sorted from blood, obtained in a trial of the OX40 agonist ivuxolimab. V usage is TRBV4-1 and J usage is TRBJ2-1; TRBD2 is a possible D gene (5 bases). The receptor comes from an adult with an advanced solid tumor such as melanoma, head and neck, liver or kidney cancer. The CDR3 coding sequence is TGCGCCAGCAGCCAATCCCTACGGGGCTCCTACAATGAGCAGTTCTTC. Amino acids: CASSQSLRGSYNEQFF.